This paragraph covers one TCR beta chain sequence. Its target is unknown. The data were obtained in a study of cytomegalovirus exposure and HLA in healthy donors. Study results and limitations: High sensitivity and specificity were reportedly achieved when the classifier diagnosed cytomegalovirus status. The study designated 150 to 200 TCR beta chains cytomegalovirus-associated. For most TCR sequences rarity was the rule, although some public TCRs occurred in many donors.

Repertoires were generated with immunoSEQ multiplex PCR, while TCRdb's copy carries only in-frame clones and drops some. The sample includes about 310,000 clones, around 90% of them seen just once. V dropped 3 bases and J dropped 4 bases, with 9 bases sitting between them. The CDR3 runs 14 residues. CDR1 and CDR2 (germline): LNHDA, SQIVND (reference sequence). Donors came from a validation cohort of about 120 subjects, distinct from the first 666-subject cohort. The sample consisted of PBMCs. This clonotype was sampled from a man aged 25-45 years in good health and CMV-seronegative. The V gene is TRBV19, the J gene TRBJ1-4, with D maybe TRBD1 (6 bases). CDR3 DNA sequence: TGTGCCAGTAGTATCAGACAGGATAATGAAAAACTGTTTTTT. Translating gives CASSIRQDNEKLFF.